What follows is one T cell receptor beta chain and its context. Deletions cut 2 bases from V and 6 bases from J, with 14 bases between. The length of the CDR3 is 15 residues. CDR1 is MDHEN, CDR2 SYDVKM, per germline. Using immunoSEQ multiplex PCR, the repertoire was profiled, and TCRdb retains in-frame clones only, with some absent. This sample carries tens of thousands of clones, 60% to 70% of them seen once, and the ten largest clones take over 50%. This record comes from a study of shared clonotypes between healthy human individuals. This TCR derives from a young man in good health. The gene calls are TRBV28 and TRBJ2-1; D gene uncertain. The sample consisted of memory CD8+ T cells sorted from blood. The subset: CD45RO+ cells pooled with CCR7-negative TemRA cells. CDR3 sequence reads: CASSLIVLSPNEQFF. DNA of the CDR3: TGTGCCAGCAGTTTAATTGTTCTCAGCCCCAATGAGCAGTTCTTC.